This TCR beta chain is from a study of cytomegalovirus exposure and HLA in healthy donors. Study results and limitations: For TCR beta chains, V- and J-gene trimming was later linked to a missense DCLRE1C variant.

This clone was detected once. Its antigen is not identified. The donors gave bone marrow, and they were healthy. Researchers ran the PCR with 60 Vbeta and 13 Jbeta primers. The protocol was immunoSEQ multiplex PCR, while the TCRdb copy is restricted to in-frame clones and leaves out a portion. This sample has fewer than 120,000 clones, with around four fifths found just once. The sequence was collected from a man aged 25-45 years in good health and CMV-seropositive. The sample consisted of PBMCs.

CDR3 region: CASSFLQGGRPQHF. CDR3 nucleotide sequence: TGTGCCAGCAGTTTCCTCCAGGGAGGCCGGCCCCAGCATTTT. The rearrangement links TRBV6-6 to TRBJ1-5; D may be TRBD1 (5 bases). Trimming cost V 4 bases and J 9 bases, with 16 bases left between them. CDR3 length: 14 residues. From germline, CDR1 is MNHNY and CDR2 SVGAGI (reference sequence).